The entry below describes one T cell receptor (beta chain). Its antigen is currently unknown. The data stem from a study of T cell responses to AZD1222 COVID-19 vaccine. Study results and limitations: As reported, nearly half of all spike-specific TCRs target variant regions that are unmutated. Breadth and depth of Spike-specific TCRs rose after two AZD1222 doses.

Only in-frame clones appear in the TCRdb table, and some are missing; sequencing was by immunoSEQ multiplex PCR. The table records under 50,000 clones, around 89% of them present only once. CDR3 size: 12 residues. V usage is TRBV21-1 and J usage is TRBJ2-1. TRBV21-1 is given as a pseudogene. This TCR derives from an adult who received the AZD1222 COVID-19 vaccine. This specimen was peripheral blood, taken 28 days after the second AZD1222 dose. The CDR3 spells CASMISELRQFF. The CDR3 DNA is TGTGCCAGCATGATATCTGAATTAAGGCAGTTCTTC.